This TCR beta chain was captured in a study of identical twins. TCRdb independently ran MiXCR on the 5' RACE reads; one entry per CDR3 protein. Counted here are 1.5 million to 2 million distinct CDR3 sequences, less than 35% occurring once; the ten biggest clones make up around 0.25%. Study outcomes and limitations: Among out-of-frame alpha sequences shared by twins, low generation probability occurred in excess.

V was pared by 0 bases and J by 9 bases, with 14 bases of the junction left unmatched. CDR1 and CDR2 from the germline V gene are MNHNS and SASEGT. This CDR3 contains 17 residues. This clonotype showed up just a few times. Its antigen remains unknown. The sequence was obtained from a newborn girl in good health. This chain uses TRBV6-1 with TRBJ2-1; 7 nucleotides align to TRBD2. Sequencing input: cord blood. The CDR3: CASSEALAGLVWAEQFF. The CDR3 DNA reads TGTGCCAGCAGTGAAGCGCTTGCCGGACTAGTGTGGGCTGAGCAGTTCTTC.